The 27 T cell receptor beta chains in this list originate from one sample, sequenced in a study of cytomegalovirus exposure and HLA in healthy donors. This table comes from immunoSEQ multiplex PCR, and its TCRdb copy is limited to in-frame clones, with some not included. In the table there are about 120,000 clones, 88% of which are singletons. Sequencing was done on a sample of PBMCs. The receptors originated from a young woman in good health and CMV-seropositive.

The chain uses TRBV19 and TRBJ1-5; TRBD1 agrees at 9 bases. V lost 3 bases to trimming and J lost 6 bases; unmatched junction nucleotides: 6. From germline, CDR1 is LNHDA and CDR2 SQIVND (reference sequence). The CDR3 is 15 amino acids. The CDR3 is CASSIDRGIVQPQHF. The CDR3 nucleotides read TGTGCCAGTAGTATTGACAGGGGGATAGTTCAGCCCCAGCATTTT.

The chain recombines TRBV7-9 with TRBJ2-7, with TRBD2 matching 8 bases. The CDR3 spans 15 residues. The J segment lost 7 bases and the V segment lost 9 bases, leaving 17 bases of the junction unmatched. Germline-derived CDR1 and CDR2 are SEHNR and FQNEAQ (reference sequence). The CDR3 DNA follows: TGTGCCAGTACCCTAGGCGCGGGGGGCCAGGGGGAGCAGTACTTC. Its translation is CASTLGAGGQGEQYF. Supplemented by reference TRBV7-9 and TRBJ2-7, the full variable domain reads DTGVSQNPRHKITKRGQNVTFRCDPISEHNRLYWYRQTLGQGPEFLTYFQNEAQLEKSRLLSDRFSAERPKGSFSTLEIQRTEQGDSAMYLCASTLGAGGQGEQYFGPGTRLTVT.

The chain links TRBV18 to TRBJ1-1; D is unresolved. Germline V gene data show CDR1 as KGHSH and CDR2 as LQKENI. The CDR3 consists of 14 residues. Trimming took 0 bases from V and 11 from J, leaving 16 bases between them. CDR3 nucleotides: TGTGCCAGCTCACCACCTTCCCCGGCGGCCGACGCTTTCTTT. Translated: CASSPPSPAADAFF.

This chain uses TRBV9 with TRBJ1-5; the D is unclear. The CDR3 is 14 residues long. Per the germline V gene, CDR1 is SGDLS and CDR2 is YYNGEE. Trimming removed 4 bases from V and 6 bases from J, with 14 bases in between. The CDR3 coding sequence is TGTGCCAGCAGCCCGGCGGATTCTGGTCAGCCCCAGCATTTT. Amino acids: CASSPADSGQPQHF.

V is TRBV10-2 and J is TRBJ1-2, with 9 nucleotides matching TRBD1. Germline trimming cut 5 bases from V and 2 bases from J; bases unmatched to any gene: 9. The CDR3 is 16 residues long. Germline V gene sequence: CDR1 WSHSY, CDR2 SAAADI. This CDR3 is CASSKLRDRANYGYTF. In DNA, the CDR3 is TGCGCCAGCAGTAAACTCCGGGACAGGGCGAACTATGGCTACACCTTC.

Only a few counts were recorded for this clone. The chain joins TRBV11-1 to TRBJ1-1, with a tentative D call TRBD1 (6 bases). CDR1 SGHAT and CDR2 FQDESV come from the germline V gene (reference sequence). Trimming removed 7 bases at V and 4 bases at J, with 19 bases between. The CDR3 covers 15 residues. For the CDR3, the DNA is TGTGCCAGCACCCCCACGGGGGGCGCGGGCACTGAAGCTTTCTTT. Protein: CASTPTGGAGTEAFF. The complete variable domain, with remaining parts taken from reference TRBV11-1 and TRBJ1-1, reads EAEVAQSPRYKITEKSQAVAFWCDPISGHATLYWYRQILGQGPELLVQFQDESVVDDSQLPKDRFSAERLKGVDSTLKIQPAELGDSAMYLCASTPTGGAGTEAFFGQGTRLTVV.

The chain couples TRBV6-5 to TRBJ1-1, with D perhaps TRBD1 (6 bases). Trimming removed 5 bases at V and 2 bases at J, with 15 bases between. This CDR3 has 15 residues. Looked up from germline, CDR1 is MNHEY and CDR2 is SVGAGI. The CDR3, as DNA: TGTGCCAGCAGTGGCCGGTGGGGGCCCAACACTGAAGCTTTCTTT. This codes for CASSGRWGPNTEAFF.

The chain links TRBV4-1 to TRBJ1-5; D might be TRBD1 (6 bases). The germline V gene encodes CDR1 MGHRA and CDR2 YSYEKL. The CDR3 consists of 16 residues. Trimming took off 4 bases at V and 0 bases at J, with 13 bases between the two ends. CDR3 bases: TGCGCCAGCAGCCCAGGGGTCCTCGGTAGCAATCAGCCCCAGCATTTT. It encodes CASSPGVLGSNQPQHF.

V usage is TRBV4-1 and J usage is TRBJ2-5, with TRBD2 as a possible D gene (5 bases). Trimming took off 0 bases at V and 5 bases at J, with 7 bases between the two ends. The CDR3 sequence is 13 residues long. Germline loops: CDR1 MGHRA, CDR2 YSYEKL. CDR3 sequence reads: CASSQERGETQYF. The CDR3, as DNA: TGCGCCAGCAGCCAAGAGAGAGGGGAGACCCAGTACTTC.

CDR3 sequence reads: CASSYVAGKMNTEAFF. In nucleotides, the CDR3 is TGTGCCAGCAGTTACGTGGCAGGGAAGATGAACACTGAAGCTTTCTTT. The genes are TRBV6-5 and TRBJ1-1, with a tentative D call TRBD1 (5 bases). The CDR3 runs 16 residues. Germline CDR1 reads MNHEY; CDR2 reads SVGAGI. The V gene lost 2 bases and the J gene lost 0 bases, with 13 bases spanning the gap.

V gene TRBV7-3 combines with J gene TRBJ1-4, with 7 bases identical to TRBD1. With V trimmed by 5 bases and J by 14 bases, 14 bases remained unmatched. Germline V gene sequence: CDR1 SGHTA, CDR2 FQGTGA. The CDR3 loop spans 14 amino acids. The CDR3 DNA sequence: TGTGCCAGCAGCCCGCCGGGGGGGTCCAGGGGGCTGTTTTTT. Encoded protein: CASSPPGGSRGLFF.

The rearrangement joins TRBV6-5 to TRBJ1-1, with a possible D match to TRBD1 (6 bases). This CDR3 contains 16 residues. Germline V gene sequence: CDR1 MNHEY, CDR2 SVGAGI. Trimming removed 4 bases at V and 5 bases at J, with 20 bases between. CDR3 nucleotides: TGTGCCAGCAGTTCCCAACCTGGGGGGGGCGAAACTGAAGCTTTCTTT. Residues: CASSSQPGGGETEAFF.

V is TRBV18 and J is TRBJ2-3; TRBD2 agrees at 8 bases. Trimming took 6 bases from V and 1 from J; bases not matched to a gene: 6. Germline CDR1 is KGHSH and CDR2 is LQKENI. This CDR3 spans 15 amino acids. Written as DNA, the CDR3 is TGTGCCAGCTCTCGGGGGGGTCCGGGCACAGATACGCAGTATTTT. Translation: CASSRGGPGTDTQYF.

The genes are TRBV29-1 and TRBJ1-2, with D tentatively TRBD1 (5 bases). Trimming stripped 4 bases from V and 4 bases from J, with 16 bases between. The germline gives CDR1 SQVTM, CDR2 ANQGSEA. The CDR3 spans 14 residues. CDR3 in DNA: TGCAGCGTTGTTATAGAGGCAGGGCTCTATGGCTACACCTTC. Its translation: CSVVIEAGLYGYTF. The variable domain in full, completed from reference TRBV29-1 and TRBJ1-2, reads SAVISQKPSRDICQRGTSLTIQCQVDSQVTMMFWYRQQPGQSLTLIATANQGSEATYESGFVIDKFPISRPNLTFSTLTVSNMSPEDSSIYLCSVVIEAGLYGYTFGSGTRLTVV.

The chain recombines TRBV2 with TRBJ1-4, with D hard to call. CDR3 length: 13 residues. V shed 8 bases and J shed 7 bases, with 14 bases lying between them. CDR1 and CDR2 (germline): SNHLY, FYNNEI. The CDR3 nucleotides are TGTGCCAGCTCGTGGAGTCGGAGTGAAAAACTGTTTTTT. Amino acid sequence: CASSWSRSEKLFF.

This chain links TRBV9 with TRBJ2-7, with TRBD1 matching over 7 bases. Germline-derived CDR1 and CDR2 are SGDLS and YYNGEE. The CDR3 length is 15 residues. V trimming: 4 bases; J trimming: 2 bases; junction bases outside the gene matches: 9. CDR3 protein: CASSPQTGWAYEQYF. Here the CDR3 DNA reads TGTGCCAGCAGCCCCCAGACAGGGTGGGCCTACGAGCAGTACTTC.

The CDR3, as DNA: TGTGCCAGCAGATCGGGACAGACCTACAATGAGCAGTTCTTC. It translates to CASRSGQTYNEQFF. V usage is TRBV28 and J usage is TRBJ2-1; 7 positions match TRBD1. Germline CDR1 is MDHEN and CDR2 is SYDVKM. With V trimmed by 6 bases and J by 2 bases, 4 bases remained unmatched. The CDR3 runs 14 residues.

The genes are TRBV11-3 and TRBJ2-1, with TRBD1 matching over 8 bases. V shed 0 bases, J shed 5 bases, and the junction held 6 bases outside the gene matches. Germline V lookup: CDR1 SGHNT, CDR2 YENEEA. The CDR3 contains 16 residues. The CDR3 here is CASSLDWTGRHNEQFF. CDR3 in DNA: TGTGCCAGCAGCTTAGATTGGACAGGGAGGCACAATGAGCAGTTCTTC.

CDR3 in DNA: TGCGCCAGCAGCTTGGTTCGGTCGAGCACAGATACGCAGTATTTT. Protein: CASSLVRSSTDTQYF. The chain is built from TRBV5-1 and TRBJ2-3; no reliable D call. V was trimmed by 0 bases and J by 0 bases, leaving 8 bases between them. CDR3 size: 15 residues. The germline V gene encodes CDR1 SGHRS and CDR2 YFSETQ. The full variable domain, its missing parts supplied by reference TRBV5-1 and TRBJ2-3, is KAGVTQTPRYLIKTRGQQVTLSCSPISGHRSVSWYQQTPGQGLQFLFEYFSETQRNKGNFPGRFSGRQFSNSRSEMNVSTLELGDSALYLCASSLVRSSTDTQYFGPGTRLTVL.

The CDR3 protein is CAWIGGTVLYNEQFF. The CDR3 DNA sequence: TGTGCCTGGATAGGAGGGACGGTACTATACAATGAGCAGTTCTTC. The chain couples TRBV30 to TRBJ2-1; TRBD2 is a possible D gene (6 bases). V was pared by 4 bases and J by 4 bases, with 17 bases between. CDR1 GTSNPN and CDR2 SVGIG come from the germline V gene (reference sequence). There are 15 residues in the CDR3.

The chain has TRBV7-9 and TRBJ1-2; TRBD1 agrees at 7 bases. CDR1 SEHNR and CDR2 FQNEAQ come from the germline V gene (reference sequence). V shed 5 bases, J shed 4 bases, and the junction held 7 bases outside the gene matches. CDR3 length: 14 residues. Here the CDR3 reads CASSTGTAAYGYTF. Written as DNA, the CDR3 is TGTGCCAGCAGCACGGGGACAGCTGCCTATGGCTACACCTTC.

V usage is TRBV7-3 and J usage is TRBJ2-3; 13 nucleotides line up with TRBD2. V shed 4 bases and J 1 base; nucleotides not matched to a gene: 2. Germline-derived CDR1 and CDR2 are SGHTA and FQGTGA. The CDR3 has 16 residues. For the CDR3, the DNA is TGTGCCAGCAGCTCACTAGCGGGGGGGCGCACAGATACGCAGTATTTT. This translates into CASSSLAGGRTDTQYF.

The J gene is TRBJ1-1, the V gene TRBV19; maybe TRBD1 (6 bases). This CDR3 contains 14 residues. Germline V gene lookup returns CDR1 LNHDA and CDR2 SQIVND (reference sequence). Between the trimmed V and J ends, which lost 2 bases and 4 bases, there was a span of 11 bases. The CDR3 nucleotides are TGTGCCAGTAGTATACCAGGGGTAGGCACTGAAGCTTTCTTT. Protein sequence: CASSIPGVGTEAFF.

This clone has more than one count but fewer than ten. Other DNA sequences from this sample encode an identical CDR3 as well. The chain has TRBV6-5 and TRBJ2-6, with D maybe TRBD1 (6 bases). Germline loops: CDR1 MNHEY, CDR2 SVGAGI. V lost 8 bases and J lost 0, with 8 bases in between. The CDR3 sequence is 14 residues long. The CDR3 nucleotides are TGTGCCAGCTCGACAGGCTCTGGGGCCAACGTCCTGACTTTC. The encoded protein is CASSTGSGANVLTF.

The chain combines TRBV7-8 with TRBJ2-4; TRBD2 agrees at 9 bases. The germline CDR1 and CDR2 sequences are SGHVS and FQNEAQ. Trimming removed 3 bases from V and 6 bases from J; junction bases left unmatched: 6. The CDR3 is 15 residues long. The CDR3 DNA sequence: TGTGCCAGCAGCTTGTTAGCGGGAGCCGGAAACATTCAGTACTTC. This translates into CASSLLAGAGNIQYF.

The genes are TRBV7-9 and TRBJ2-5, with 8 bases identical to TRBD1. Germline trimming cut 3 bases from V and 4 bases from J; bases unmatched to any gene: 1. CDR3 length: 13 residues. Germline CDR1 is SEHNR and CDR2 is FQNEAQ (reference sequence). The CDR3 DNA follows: TGTGCCAGCAGCTTTACAGGGGGAGAGACCCAGTACTTC. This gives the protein CASSFTGGETQYF. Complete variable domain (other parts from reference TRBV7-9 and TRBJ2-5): DTGVSQNPRHKITKRGQNVTFRCDPISEHNRLYWYRQTLGQGPEFLTYFQNEAQLEKSRLLSDRFSAERPKGSFSTLEIQRTEQGDSAMYLCASSFTGGETQYFGPGTRLLVL.

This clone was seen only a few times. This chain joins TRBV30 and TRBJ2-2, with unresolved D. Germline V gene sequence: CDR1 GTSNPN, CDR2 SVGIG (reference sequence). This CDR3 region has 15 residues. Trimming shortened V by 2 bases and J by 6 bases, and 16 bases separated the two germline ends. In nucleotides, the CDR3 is TGTGCCTGGAGTCCGACACTCCTAAAGGCCGGGGAGCTGTTTTTT. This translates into CAWSPTLLKAGELFF.